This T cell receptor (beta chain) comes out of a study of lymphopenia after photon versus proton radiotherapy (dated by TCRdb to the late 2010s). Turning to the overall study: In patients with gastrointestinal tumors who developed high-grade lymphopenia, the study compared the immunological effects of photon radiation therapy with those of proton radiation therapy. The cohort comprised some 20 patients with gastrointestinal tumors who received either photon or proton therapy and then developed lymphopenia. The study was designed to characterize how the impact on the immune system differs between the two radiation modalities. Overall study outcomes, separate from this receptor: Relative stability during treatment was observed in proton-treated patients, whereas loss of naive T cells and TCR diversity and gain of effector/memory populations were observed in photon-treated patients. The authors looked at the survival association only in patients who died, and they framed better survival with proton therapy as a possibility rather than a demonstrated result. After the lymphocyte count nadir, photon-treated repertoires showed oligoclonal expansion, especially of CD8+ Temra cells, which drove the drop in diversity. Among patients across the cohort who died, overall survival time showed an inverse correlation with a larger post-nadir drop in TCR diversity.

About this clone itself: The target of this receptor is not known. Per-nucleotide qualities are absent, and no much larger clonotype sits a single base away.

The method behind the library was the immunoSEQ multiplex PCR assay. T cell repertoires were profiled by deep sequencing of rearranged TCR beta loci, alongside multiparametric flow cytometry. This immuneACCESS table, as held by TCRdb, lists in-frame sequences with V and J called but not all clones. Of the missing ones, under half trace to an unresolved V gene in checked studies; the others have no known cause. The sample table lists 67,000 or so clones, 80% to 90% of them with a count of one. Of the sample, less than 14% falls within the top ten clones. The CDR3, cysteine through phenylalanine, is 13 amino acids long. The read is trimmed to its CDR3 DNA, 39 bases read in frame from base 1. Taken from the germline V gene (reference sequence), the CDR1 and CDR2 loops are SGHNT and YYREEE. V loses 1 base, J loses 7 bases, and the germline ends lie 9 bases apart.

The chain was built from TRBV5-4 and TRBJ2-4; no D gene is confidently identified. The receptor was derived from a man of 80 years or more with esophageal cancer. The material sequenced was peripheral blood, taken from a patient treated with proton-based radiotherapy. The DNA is TGTGCCAGCAGCTTGAGAGACCCCAACATTCAGTACTTC. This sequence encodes CASSLRDPNIQYF.